This T cell receptor (beta chain) is from a study of CD8 T cells in ankylosing spondylitis. This clonotype was seen at least ten times. The target antigen is unknown. MiXCR, run by TCRdb on the 5' RACE reads, gives a single entry per CDR3 protein. The sample has 30,000 to 45,000 distinct CDR3 sequences; 10% are singletons. This CDR3 has 16 amino acids. The ends lost 4 bases at V and 2 bases at J; junction bases unmatched: 8. Germline V gives CDR1 KGHSH, CDR2 LQKENI. Findings and limits, study-wide: Relatively scarce in peripheral blood, disease-linked clones were CD8+.

This chain uses TRBV18 with TRBJ2-7, with 10 bases lining up with TRBD1. Specimen: blood, either unsorted or a sorted T cell fraction (not recorded which). The sequence derives from a male donor with ankylosing spondylitis or in good health (not recorded which). For the CDR3, the DNA is TGTGCCAGCTCACACGGGACAGGGGCCTTCACCTACGAGCAGTACTTC. Residues: CASSHGTGAFTYEQYF.